This is a list of T cell receptor beta chains from one sample in a study of OX40 agonist ivuxolimab in advanced cancers. The table came from immunoSEQ multiplex PCR; TCRdb's copy has only in-frame clones and leaves some out. The table has roughly 44,000 clones, approximately 80% seen once. Sequenced material: CD4+ or CD8+ T cells sorted from blood, taken in a trial of the OX40 agonist ivuxolimab. The origin of the receptors is an adult with an advanced solid tumor such as melanoma, head and neck, liver or kidney cancer. CDR3s include the opening cysteine and the closing phenylalanine or tryptophan. The D gene is left open where the match is weak. Expanded clones are given a class, and other clones once, few, many or no size at all.

d_call j_call clone_size v_call cdr3_nt cdr3_aa
TRBD2 TRBJ2-4 NA TRBV5-4 TGTGCCAGCAGCACCGGGACTACCAAGGCCATTCAGTACTTC CASSTGTTKAIQYF
NA TRBJ1-2 once TRBV10-3 TGTGCCATCAGTGAGGGTCAGCACGACGCTCCCAGGGGCTACACCTTC CAISEGQHDAPRGYTF
NA TRBJ2-1 NA TRBV7-8 TGTGCCAGCAGCTTAAGTAGGAACCCTTCCTACAATGAGCAGTTCTTC CASSLSRNPSYNEQFF
NA TRBJ2-1 few TRBV2 TGTGCCAGCACCCCGGTAAGGGGTAATGAGCAGTTCTTC CASTPVRGNEQFF
NA TRBJ1-2 NA TRBV7-6 TGTGCCAGCAGCTTTGAACTGAACTATGGCTACACCTTC CASSFELNYGYTF
NA TRBJ1-2 NA TRBV5-4 TGTGCCAGCAGCTTGGATATTCCCCGGACTGGGAACTATGGCTACACCTTC CASSLDIPRTGNYGYTF
NA TRBJ1-2 NA TRBV27 TGTGCCAGCAGTTTGGGGCCCGGAAACTATGGCTACACCTTC CASSLGPGNYGYTF
TRBD2 TRBJ2-2 NA TRBV5-1 TGCGCCAGCAGCTTCCGACTAGCGGGAGATGTGGACACCGGGGAGCTGTTTTTT CASSFRLAGDVDTGELFF
TRBD1 TRBJ2-2 few TRBV10-3 TGTGCCATTCACCGGGACAGGGACACCGGGGAGCTGTTTTTT CAIHRDRDTGELFF
TRBD2 TRBJ2-3 NA TRBV27 TGTGCCAGCAGTTCGGGACTAGCGGGACCTTCTAGCACAGATACGCAGTATTTT CASSSGLAGPSSTDTQYF
TRBD1 TRBJ2-7 once TRBV6-1 TGTGCCAGCAGGACAGGGCAGAGAGGGATAGGGCAGTACTTC CASRTGQRGIGQYF
TRBD1 TRBJ1-2 NA TRBV28 TGTGCCAGCAGTTTTGGTTACAGGGGGTATGGCTACACCTTC CASSFGYRGYGYTF
NA TRBJ2-5 NA TRBV29-1 TGCAGCGTTTCAGTAGGGTGGGAGACCCAGTACTTC CSVSVGWETQYF
NA TRBJ1-2 NA TRBV9 TGTGCCAGCAGCGCCGGCAACAGGGTCGGCTACACCTTC CASSAGNRVGYTF
NA TRBJ2-5 NA TRBV30 TGTGCCTGGAGCTTTGACCAGCATCAAGAGACCCAGTACTTC CAWSFDQHQETQYF
NA TRBJ2-1 NA TRBV5-5 TGTGCCAGCAGCGACCTCCTAGCTTCCGTGTTCTTC CASSDLLASVFF
NA TRBJ2-2 NA TRBV28 TGTGCCAGCAGTATAAGACGAGGCGCCGGGGAGCTGTTTTTT CASSIRRGAGELFF
NA TRBJ2-2 NA TRBV2 TGTGCCAGCAGATTGGGGACGGGGAACACCGGGGAGCTGTTTTTT CASRLGTGNTGELFF
NA TRBJ1-4 once TRBV29-1 TGCAGCGTTGAAGACAGGGTAACTAATGAAAAACTGTTTTTT CSVEDRVTNEKLFF
TRBD2 TRBJ2-3 NA TRBV5-1 TGCGCCAGCAGCTTGCAGGGGGCCCATGGACTAGCGGGGCGCACAGATACGCAGTATTTT CASSLQGAHGLAGRTDTQYF
NA TRBJ2-3 few TRBV4-2 TGTGCCAGCAGCCAAGTTGGCCCATCATTACAGGTCCACACAGATACGCAGTATTTT CASSQVGPSLQVHTDTQYF
NA TRBJ2-7 medium-sized TRBV6-5 TGTGCCAGCAGTCCCTATTCCCAAGGGTCCTACGAGCAGTACTTC CASSPYSQGSYEQYF
NA TRBJ1-4 few TRBV7-9 TGTGCCAGCAGCTCGGGACGGTCTAATGAAAAACTGTTTTTT CASSSGRSNEKLFF
NA TRBJ2-4 few TRBV5-5 TGTGCCAGCGCAGTCGCGCTTTTCAAAAACATTCAGTACTTC CASAVALFKNIQYF
NA TRBJ2-7 few TRBV7-2 TGTGCCAGCAGCTTAGGCCCCGGCGAGCAGTACTTC CASSLGPGEQYF
NA TRBJ2-3 NA TRBV15 TGTGCCACCAGCAGAGATATGGCATATGATACGCAGTATTTT CATSRDMAYDTQYF
NA TRBJ2-7 NA TRBV2 TGTGCCAGCGTTGGCAGGGCCTCCTACGAGCAGTACTTC CASVGRASYEQYF
NA TRBJ1-1 NA TRBV6-6 TGTGCCAGCAGTTACGGGCAGGGATTTGAAGCTTTCTTT CASSYGQGFEAFF
NA TRBJ2-1 NA TRBV15 TGTGCCACCTTGCAGGATTACTACAATGAGCAGTTCTTC CATLQDYYNEQFF
NA TRBJ2-3 NA TRBV28 TGTGCCAGCAGTTCGCCGAGTCTCGATACGCAGTATTTT CASSSPSLDTQYF
TRBD2 TRBJ2-1 once TRBV6-1 TGTGCCAGCAGTCCGGCGGGAGGGGTCTACAATGAGCAGTTCTTC CASSPAGGVYNEQFF
TRBD1 TRBJ1-2 few TRBV7-9 TGTGCCAGCAGCTTTTGGGACAGGGACTATGGCTACACCTTC CASSFWDRDYGYTF
NA TRBJ1-1 NA TRBV6-5 TGTGCCAGCAGTTATAGGCAGGGGAGCACTGAAGCTTTCTTT CASSYRQGSTEAFF
TRBD1 TRBJ1-2 NA TRBV7-2 TGTGCCAGCAGCCCCAGCCGGGACAGGGGAGGCTACACCTTC CASSPSRDRGGYTF
NA TRBJ2-2 once TRBV6-5 TGTGCCAGCAGTTACTCGATGGGAGGCCGCGGGGAGCTGTTTTTT CASSYSMGGRGELFF
NA TRBJ2-5 NA TRBV2 TGTGCCAGCAGTGACTTCCCCCAAGAGACCCAGTACTTC CASSDFPQETQYF
NA TRBJ2-5 NA TRBV2 TGTGCCAGCAGTGGCTCACAGGGTCGAGAGACCCAGTACTTC CASSGSQGRETQYF
NA TRBJ2-2 once TRBV4-3 TGCGCCAGCAGCCAAGGGGTTAGCGTGAACACCGGGGAGCTGTTTTTT CASSQGVSVNTGELFF
NA TRBJ1-3 once TRBV19 TGTGCCAGTATCAAAAGAGGAGTGGGAAACACCATATATTTT CASIKRGVGNTIYF
NA TRBJ1-1 NA TRBV7-6 TGTGCCAGCAGCTTAGAGGGCGGATACACTGAAGCTTTCTTT CASSLEGGYTEAFF
NA TRBJ2-6 NA TRBV9 TGTGCCAGCAGCGCGATTGGGGCCAACGTCCTGACTTTC CASSAIGANVLTF
TRBD2 TRBJ2-1 NA TRBV5-1 TGCGCCAGCAGCTTTGGCGGGAGAGGGAACAATGAGCAGTTCTTC CASSFGGRGNNEQFF